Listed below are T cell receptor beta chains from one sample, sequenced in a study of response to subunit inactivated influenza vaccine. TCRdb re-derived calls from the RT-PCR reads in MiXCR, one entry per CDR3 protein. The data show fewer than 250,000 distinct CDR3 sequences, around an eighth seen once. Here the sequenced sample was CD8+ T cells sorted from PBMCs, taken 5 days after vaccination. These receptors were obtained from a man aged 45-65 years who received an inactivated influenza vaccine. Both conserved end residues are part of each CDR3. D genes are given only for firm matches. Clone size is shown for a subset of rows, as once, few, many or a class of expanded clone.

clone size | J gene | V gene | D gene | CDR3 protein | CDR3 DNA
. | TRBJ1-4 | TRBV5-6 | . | CASSLNGANEKLFF | TGTGCCAGCAGCTTGAATGGGGCTAATGAAAAACTGTTTTTT
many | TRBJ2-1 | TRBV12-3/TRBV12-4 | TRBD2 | CASSFLAGANEQFF | TGTGCCAGCAGTTTTCTAGCGGGCGCGAATGAGCAGTTCTTC
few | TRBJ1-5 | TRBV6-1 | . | CASSETVNSNQPQHF | TGTGCCAGCAGTGAAACGGTGAATAGCAATCAGCCCCAGCATTTT
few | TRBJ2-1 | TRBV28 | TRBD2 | CASSLPFVEREGYNEQFF | TGTGCCAGCAGTCTCCCCTTCGTAGAGCGGGAGGGGTACAATGAGCAGTTCTTC
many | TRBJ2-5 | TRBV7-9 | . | CASSFFGGPEETQYF | TGTGCCAGCAGCTTTTTTGGCGGGCCAGAAGAGACCCAGTACTTC
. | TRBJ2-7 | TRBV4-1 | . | CASSPTRWKSYEQYF | TGCGCCAGCAGCCCCACACGGTGGAAATCCTACGAGCAGTACTTC
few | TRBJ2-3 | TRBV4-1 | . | CASSQDYGGSTDTQYF | TGCGCCAGCAGCCAAGACTACGGCGGTAGCACAGATACGCAGTATTTT
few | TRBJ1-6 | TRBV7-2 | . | CASSLDTRAVDSPLHF | TGTGCCAGCAGCTTAGATACCAGGGCAGTTGATTCACCCCTCCACTTT
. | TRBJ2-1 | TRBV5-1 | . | CASRGGLYNEQFF | TGCGCCAGCAGGGGGGGCCTTTACAATGAGCAGTTCTTC
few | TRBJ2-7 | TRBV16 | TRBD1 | CASSPTGGEEEQYF | TGTGCCAGCAGTCCGACAGGGGGCGAAGAAGAGCAGTACTTC
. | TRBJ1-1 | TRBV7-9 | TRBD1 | CASSQQGRPTEAFF | TGTGCCAGCAGCCAACAGGGGCGGCCGACTGAAGCTTTCTTT
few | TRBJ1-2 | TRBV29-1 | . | CSVGGGPDYGYTF | TGCAGCGTTGGGGGGGGGCCGGACTATGGCTACACCTTC
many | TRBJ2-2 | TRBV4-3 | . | CASSQDWGIAGELFF | TGCGCCAGCAGCCAGGATTGGGGTATCGCCGGGGAGCTGTTTTTT
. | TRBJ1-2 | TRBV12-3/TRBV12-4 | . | CASSLYNRDTDGYTF | TGTGCCAGCAGTTTATATAACCGGGACACCGATGGCTACACCTTC
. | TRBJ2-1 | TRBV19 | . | CASSTDTNNEQFF | TGTGCCAGTAGTACCGACACAAACAATGAGCAGTTCTTC
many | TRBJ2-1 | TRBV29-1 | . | CSVAGGRSSYNEQFF | TGCAGCGTGGCCGGGGGCCGGAGCTCCTACAATGAGCAGTTCTTC
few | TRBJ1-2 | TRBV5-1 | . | CASSFGADYGYTF | TGCGCCAGCAGCTTTGGAGCTGACTATGGCTACACCTTC
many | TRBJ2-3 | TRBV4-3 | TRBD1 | CASSQDSESAGGLDTQYF | TGCGCCAGCAGCCAAGATTCCGAGTCGGCAGGGGGCCTTGATACGCAGTATTTT
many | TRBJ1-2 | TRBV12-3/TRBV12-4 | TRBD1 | CASSLKITGANGYTF | TGTGCCAGCAGTTTAAAAATAACAGGGGCGAATGGCTACACCTTC
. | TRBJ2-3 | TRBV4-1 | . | CASSQVETGGTDTQYF | TGCGCCAGCAGCCAAGTCGAGACAGGCGGCACAGATACGCAGTATTTT
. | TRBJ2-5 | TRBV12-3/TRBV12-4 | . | CASSLALPEGQETQYF | TGTGCCAGCAGTTTAGCATTGCCTGAGGGACAAGAGACCCAGTACTTC
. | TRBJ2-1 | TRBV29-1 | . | CSVDPTGINEQFF | TGCAGCGTTGACCCCACAGGGATAAATGAGCAGTTCTTC
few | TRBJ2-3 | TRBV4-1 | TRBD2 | CASSQDGGGAYTQYF | TGCGCCAGCAGCCAAGATGGCGGGGGGGCATATACGCAGTATTTT
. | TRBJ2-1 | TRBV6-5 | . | CASSYLPQFANEQFF | TGTGCCAGCAGTTACTTACCCCAATTCGCCAATGAGCAGTTCTTC
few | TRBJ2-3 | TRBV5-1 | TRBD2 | CASSIAGGRTDTQYF | TGCGCCAGCAGCATAGCGGGGGGACGCACAGATACGCAGTATTTT
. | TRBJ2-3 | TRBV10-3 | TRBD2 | CAISEPLAGGTDTQYF | TGTGCCATCAGTGAGCCTCTAGCGGGAGGGACAGATACGCAGTATTTT
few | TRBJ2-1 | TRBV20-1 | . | CSARDLDSSYNEQFF | TGCAGTGCTAGAGACCTGGATAGCTCCTACAATGAGCAGTTCTTC
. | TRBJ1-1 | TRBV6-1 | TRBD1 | CASRMEGADAFF | TGTGCCAGCAGGATGGAGGGGGCTGATGCTTTCTTT
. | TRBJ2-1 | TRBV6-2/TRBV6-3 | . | CASSYQDLVEQFF | TGTGCCAGCAGTTACCAGGACTTGGTTGAGCAGTTCTTC
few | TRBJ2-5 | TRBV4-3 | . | CASSQGIFSGPQETQYF | TGCGCCAGCAGCCAAGGGATTTTCTCCGGCCCCCAAGAGACCCAGTACTTC
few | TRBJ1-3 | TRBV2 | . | CASTAPGSGNTIYF | TGTGCCAGCACCGCCCCAGGATCTGGAAACACCATATATTTT
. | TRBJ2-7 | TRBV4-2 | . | CASSLGPLVSF | TGTGCCAGCAGCCTCGGGCCACTAGTTTCATTC
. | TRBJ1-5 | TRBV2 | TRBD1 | CASRKSIGGLNQPQHF | TGTGCCAGCAGGAAGAGCATAGGGGGCTTAAATCAGCCCCAGCATTTT
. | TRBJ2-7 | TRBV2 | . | CASSQGGRYEQYF | TGTGCCAGCAGCCAAGGTGGGCGGTACGAGCAGTACTTC
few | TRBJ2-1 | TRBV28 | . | CASSTRPIFLSYNEQFF | TGTGCCAGCAGCACGCGTCCGATATTCCTCTCCTACAATGAGCAGTTCTTC
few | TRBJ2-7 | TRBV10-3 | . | CAISEWAGDEQYF | TGTGCCATCAGTGAATGGGCAGGGGACGAGCAGTACTTC
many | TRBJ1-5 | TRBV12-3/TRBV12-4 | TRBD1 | CASSFDRDNQPQHF | TGTGCCAGCAGTTTCGACAGGGACAATCAGCCCCAGCATTTT
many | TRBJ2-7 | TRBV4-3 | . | CASSQVIAGTDEQYF | TGCGCCAGCAGCCAAGTTATTGCAGGAACAGACGAGCAGTACTTC
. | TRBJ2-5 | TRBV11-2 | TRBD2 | CASARLAGVALGETQYF | TGTGCCAGCGCCCGACTAGCGGGAGTTGCCCTTGGAGAGACCCAGTACTTC
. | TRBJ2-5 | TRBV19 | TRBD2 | CASSITPLAGGETQYF | TGTGCCAGTAGTATAACCCCACTAGCGGGAGGAGAGACCCAGTACTTC
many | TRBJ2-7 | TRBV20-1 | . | CSVGQLYEQYF | TGCAGTGTGGGCCAACTATACGAGCAGTACTTC
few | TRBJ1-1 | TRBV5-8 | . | CASSPTGPIFEAFF | TGTGCCAGCAGCCCGACAGGCCCGATCTTTGAAGCTTTCTTT
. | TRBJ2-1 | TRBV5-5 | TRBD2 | CASSGGLVYNEQFF | TGTGCCAGCAGCGGCGGACTAGTGTACAATGAGCAGTTCTTC